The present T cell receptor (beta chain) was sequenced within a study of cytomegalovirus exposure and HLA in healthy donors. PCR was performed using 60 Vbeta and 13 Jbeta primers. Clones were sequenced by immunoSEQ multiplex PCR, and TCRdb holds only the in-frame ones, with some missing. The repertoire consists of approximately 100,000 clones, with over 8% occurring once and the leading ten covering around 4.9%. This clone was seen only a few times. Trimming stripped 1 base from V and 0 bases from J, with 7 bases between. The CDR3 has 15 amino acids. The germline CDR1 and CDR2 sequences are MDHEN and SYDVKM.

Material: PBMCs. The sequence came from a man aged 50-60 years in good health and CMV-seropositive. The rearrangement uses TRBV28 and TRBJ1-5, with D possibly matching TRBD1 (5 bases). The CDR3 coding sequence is TGTGCCAGCAGTTTATTAGGGGATAGCAATCAGCCCCAGCATTTT. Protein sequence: CASSLLGDSNQPQHF.